This paragraph covers one T cell receptor beta chain sequence. The antigen is unknown. The data derive from a study of cytomegalovirus exposure and HLA in healthy donors. General observations from the study: In a later analysis, a genetic analysis reported fewer productive-TCR N-insertions in an Asian-associated ancestry cluster than the cohort average. Most likely, a cluster of highly shared sequence variants arose as a sequencing artifact. Reports described diagnosis of cytomegalovirus status by the classifier as highly specific and sensitive.

In the PCR, 60 Vbeta and 13 Jbeta primers were used. Libraries were prepared by immunoSEQ multiplex PCR; TCRdb keeps only in-frame clonotypes and omits some of them. The sample holds 82,000 or so clones, around a tenth seen once. Sequencing was carried out using PBMCs. The TCR was taken from a man in his fifties or sixties in good health and CMV-seropositive.

CDR3 in DNA: TGTGCCAGCAGTTTATGGGCCGGACAGGGCAAACAGTACTTC. Translated, it gives CASSLWAGQGKQYF. The chain recombines TRBV27 with TRBJ2-7; 8 bases match TRBD1. Looked up from germline, CDR1 is MNHEY and CDR2 is SMNVEV (reference sequence). After removal of 1 base from V and 10 bases from J, the junction contained 9 bases not matched to a gene. The CDR3 is 14 amino acids.